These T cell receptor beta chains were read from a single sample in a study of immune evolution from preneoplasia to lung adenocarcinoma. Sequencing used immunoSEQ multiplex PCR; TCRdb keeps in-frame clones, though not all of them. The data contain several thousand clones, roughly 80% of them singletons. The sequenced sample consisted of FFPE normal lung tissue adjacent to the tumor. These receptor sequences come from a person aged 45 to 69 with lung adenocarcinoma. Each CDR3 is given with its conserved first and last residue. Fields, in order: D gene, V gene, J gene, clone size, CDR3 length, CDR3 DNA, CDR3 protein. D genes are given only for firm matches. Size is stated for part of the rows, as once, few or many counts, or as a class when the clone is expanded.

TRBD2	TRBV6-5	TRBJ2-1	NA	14	TGTGCCACCTACCGGGGGGGGACCATAAATGAGCAGTTCTTC	CATYRGGTINEQFF
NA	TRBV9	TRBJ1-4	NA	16	TGTGCCAGCAGCGCGGACTACAGGGCTCGAGATGAAAAACTGTTTTTT	CASSADYRARDEKLFF
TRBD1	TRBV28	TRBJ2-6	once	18	TGTGCCAGCAGTACCAGACAGGGCCGGGCCTCTGGGGCCAACGTCCTGACTTTC	CASSTRQGRASGANVLTF
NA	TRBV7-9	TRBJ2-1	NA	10	TGTGCCAGCGGGGGATATGAGCAGTTCTTC	CASGGYEQFF
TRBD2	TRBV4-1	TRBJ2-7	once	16	TGCGCCAGCAGCCAATACGGGACTAGCGGGAGGACCGAGCAGTACTTC	CASSQYGTSGRTEQYF
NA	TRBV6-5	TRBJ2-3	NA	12	TGTGCCAGCAGGGGGGGCGCAGATACGCAGTATTTT	CASRGGADTQYF
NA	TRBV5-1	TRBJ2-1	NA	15	TGCGCCAGCAGCGATCAGGTGAGCTCCTACAATGAGCAGTTCTTC	CASSDQVSSYNEQFF
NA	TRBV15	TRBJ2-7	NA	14	TGTGCCACCAGCAGAGATCGCAACTCCTACGAGCAGTACTTC	CATSRDRNSYEQYF
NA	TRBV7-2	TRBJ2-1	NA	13	TGTGCCAGCAGCTTAGGATCCCAGAATGAGCAGTTCTTC	CASSLGSQNEQFF
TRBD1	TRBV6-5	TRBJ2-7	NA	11	TGTGCCAGCAGCAACGGACAGGGGCCCACGTTC	CASSNGQGPTF
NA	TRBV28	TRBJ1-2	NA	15	TGTGCCAGCAGTTCTCCGGCTAGAGTGAACTATGGCTACACCTTC	CASSSPARVNYGYTF
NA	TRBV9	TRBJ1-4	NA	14	TGTGCCAGCAGCGTAGAAATGGCTAATGAAAAACTGTTTTTT	CASSVEMANEKLFF
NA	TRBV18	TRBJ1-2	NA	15	TGTGCCAGCTCACCACTGGCCGGGGTTGACTATGGCTACACCTTC	CASSPLAGVDYGYTF
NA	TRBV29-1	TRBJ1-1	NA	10	TGCAGCGTTGAATTTCGGGGGGCTTTCTTT	CSVEFRGAFF
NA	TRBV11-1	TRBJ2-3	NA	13	TGTGCCAGCAGCTTAACAGGGCCAGATACGCAGTATTTT	CASSLTGPDTQYF
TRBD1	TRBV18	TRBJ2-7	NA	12	TGTGCCAGCTCACCTGACAGGGTCGAGCAGTACTTC	CASSPDRVEQYF
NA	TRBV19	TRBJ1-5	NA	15	TGTGCCAGTAGCACGAAGGGTGGAGGCAATCAGCCCCAGCATTTT	CASSTKGGGNQPQHF
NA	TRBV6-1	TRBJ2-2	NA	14	TGTGCCAGCAGCCCTCGGGAGAACACCGGGGAGCTGTTTTTT	CASSPRENTGELFF
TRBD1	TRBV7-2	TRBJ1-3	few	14	TGTGCCAGCAGCTATAAGACAGGGGGAAACACCATATATTTT	CASSYKTGGNTIYF
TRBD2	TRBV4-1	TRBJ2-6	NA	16	TGCGCCAGCTCCCCCGAGGGACTATCTGGGGCCAACGTCCTGACTTTC	CASSPEGLSGANVLTF
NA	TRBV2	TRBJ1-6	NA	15	TGTGCCAGCAGTGAAGAGCAGGATAGGAATTCACCCCTCCACTTT	CASSEEQDRNSPLHF
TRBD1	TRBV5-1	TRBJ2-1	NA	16	TGCGCCAGCAGCTTCGGACAGGGCAGGGTCTACAATGAGCAGTTCTTC	CASSFGQGRVYNEQFF
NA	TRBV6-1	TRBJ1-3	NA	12	TGTGCCAGCACTGAACTTGGAAACACCATATATTTT	CASTELGNTIYF
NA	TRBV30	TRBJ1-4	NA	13	TGTGCCTGGAGTGGGGGGCTCTCCGGGAAACTGTTTTTT	CAWSGGLSGKLFF
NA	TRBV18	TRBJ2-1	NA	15	TGTGCCAGCTCACCACCGGGCAGGGGAAACAATGAGCAGTTCTTC	CASSPPGRGNNEQFF
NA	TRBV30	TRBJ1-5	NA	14	TGTGCCTGGAGCCGGGGGGTAAGCAATCAGCCCCAGCATTTT	CAWSRGVSNQPQHF
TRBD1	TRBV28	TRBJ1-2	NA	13	TGTGCCAGCAGTCCACAGGGGGCCTATGGCTACACCTTC	CASSPQGAYGYTF
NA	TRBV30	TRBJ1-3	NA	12	TGTGCCTGGAAGAAACCTGGAAACACCATATATTTT	CAWKKPGNTIYF
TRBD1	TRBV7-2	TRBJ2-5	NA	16	TGTGCCAGCAGCCTCGGAGGGACAGGGCTGCCTACACGGCAGTACTTC	CASSLGGTGLPTRQYF
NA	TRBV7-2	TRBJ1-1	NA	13	TGTGCCAGCAGCTTATATATGGACAATGAAGCTTTCTTT	CASSLYMDNEAFF
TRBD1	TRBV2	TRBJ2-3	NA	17	TGTGCCAGCAGTGAAGTCCCGACAGGGTCGGGCACAGATACGCAGTATTTT	CASSEVPTGSGTDTQYF
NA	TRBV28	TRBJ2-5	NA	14	TGTGCCAGCGAGGACGGGGGGCCCGGAGAGACCCAGTACTTC	CASEDGGPGETQYF
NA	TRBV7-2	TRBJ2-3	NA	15	TGTGCCAGCAGCCCAGACTACACTAGCACAGATACGCAGTATTTT	CASSPDYTSTDTQYF
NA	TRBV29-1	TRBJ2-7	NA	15	TGCAGCGTTGAAGCTGTGGTTGGACAGTCCTACGAGCAGTACTTC	CSVEAVVGQSYEQYF
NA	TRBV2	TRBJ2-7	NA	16	TGTGCCAGCATCCCTTCCCGGGTTCCTGCGGGTCGCGAGCAGTACTTC	CASIPSRVPAGREQYF
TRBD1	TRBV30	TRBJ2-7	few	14	TGTGCCTGGAGTGCGGGGGACAGGGTGAGGGAGCAGTACTTC	CAWSAGDRVREQYF
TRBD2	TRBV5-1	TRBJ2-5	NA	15	TGCGCCAGCAGCCCGGGTTGGGCGGGAGAAGAGACCCAGTACTTC	CASSPGWAGEETQYF
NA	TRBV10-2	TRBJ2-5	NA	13	TGCGCCAGCACTACTGGAACTGTGGAGACCCAGTACTTC	CASTTGTVETQYF
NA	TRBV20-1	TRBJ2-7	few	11	TGCAGTGTAGGGGCACATTACGAGCAGTACTTC	CSVGAHYEQYF
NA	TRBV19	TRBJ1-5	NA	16	TGTGCCAGTAGTATTCAGGGGACGGAGGCCAATCAGCCCCAGCATTTT	CASSIQGTEANQPQHF
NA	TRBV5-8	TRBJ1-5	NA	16	TGTGCCAGCAGTCCTCTCGCGGGGATTAGCAATCAGCCCCAGCATTTT	CASSPLAGISNQPQHF
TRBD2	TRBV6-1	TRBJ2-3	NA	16	TGTGCCAGCAGTGAAGTAGGCGGGGGGAGCACAGATACGCAGTATTTT	CASSEVGGGSTDTQYF
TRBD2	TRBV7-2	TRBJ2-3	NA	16	TGTGCCAGCAGCTTAACTAGCGGGGGGTTCGCAGATACGCAGTATTTT	CASSLTSGGFADTQYF
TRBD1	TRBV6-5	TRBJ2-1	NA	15	TGTGCCAGCAGATCCGACAGGGGAATTTACAATGAGCAGTTCTTC	CASRSDRGIYNEQFF
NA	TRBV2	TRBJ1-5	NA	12	TGTGCCAGCAGTGAAATTAATCAGCCCCAGCATTTT	CASSEINQPQHF
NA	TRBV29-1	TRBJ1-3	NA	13	TGCAGCGTTGTAGTCGACTCTGGAAACACCATATATTTT	CSVVVDSGNTIYF
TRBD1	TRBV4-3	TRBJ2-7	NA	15	TGCGCCAGCAGCCAATTGGGACAGGGGACCTACGAGCAGTACTTC	CASSQLGQGTYEQYF
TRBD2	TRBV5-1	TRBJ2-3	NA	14	TGCGCCAGTGTAGCGGGTGACAGCACAGATACGCAGTATTTT	CASVAGDSTDTQYF
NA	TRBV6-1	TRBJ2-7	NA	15	TGTGCCAGCAAACGCTCCGGGACTTCACCTACTATGCAGTACTTC	CASKRSGTSPTMQYF
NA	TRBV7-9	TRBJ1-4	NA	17	TGTGCCAGCAGCTTAGGTATGGCTAACGGAACTAATGAAAAACTGTTTTTT	CASSLGMANGTNEKLFF
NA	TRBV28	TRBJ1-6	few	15	TGTGCCAGCAGCCCCTCAGGGAATAAACATTCACCCCTCCACTTT	CASSPSGNKHSPLHF
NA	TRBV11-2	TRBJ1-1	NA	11	TGTGCCCCCCGGCTGAACACTGAAGCTTTCTTT	CAPRLNTEAFF
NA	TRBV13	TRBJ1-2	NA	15	TGTGCCAGCAGCTTAAATCTGAGGGGGGACTATGGCTACACCTTC	CASSLNLRGDYGYTF
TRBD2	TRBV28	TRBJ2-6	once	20	TGTGCCAGCAGTTCACCCTGGGAGGGCTTCGCTCTCTCTGGGGCCAACGTCCTGACTTTC	CASSSPWEGFALSGANVLTF
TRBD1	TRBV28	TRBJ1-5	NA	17	TGTGCCAGCAGTTTATTTGGGGACAGGAGTAGCAATCAGCCCCAGCATTTT	CASSLFGDRSSNQPQHF
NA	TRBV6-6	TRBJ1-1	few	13	TGTGCCAGCCGCAGGGGTCTTAACACTGAAGCTTTCTTT	CASRRGLNTEAFF
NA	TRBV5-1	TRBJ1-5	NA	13	TGCGCCAGCAGCTTGGCCGAGAATCAGCCCCAGCATTTT	CASSLAENQPQHF
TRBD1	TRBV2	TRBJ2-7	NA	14	TGTGCCAGCAGTGAGAGGTGGACAGGGAACGAGCAGTACTTC	CASSERWTGNEQYF
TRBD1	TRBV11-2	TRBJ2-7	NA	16	TGTGCCAGCAGCCCCACCCCCCGGACAGGGCAGGGCGAGCAGTACTTC	CASSPTPRTGQGEQYF